What follows is one TCR beta chain and its context. This specimen belongs to a study of blood T cell repertoires in COVID-19. About the research overall: Acute and convalescent COVID-19 specimens originated in the United States, Italy and Spain. The analysed material was cDNA or gDNA that came from T cells, B-cell-depleted T cells, or PBMCs.

The length of the CDR3 is 13 residues. V lost 3 bases and J lost 6, with 11 bases in between. CDR1 SNHLY and CDR2 FYNNEI come from the germline V gene. Methods used by the authors: Reference gene primer amplification yielded estimated nucleated cell counts. Measured with immunoSEQ multiplex PCR; TCRdb has only the in-frame clones, and not every one. From that table come the V and J calls and clone size; the DNA was used to work out D and trimming. The sample shows 65,000 to 80,000 clones, around 84% of them seen only once. The rearrangement joins TRBV2 to TRBJ1-1; D uncertain. Source material: peripheral blood. This sequence originates from a human donor in a cohort sampled during active COVID-19. CDR3: CASSDEGSSEAFF. In DNA, the CDR3 is TGTGCCAGCAGTGACGAGGGAAGCTCTGAAGCTTTCTTT. The full variable domain, rest sourced from reference TRBV2 and TRBJ1-1, is EPEVTQTPSHQVTQMGQEVILRCVPISNHLYFYWYRQILGQKVEFLVSFYNNEISEKSEIFDDQFSVERPDGSNFTLKIRSTKLEDSAMYFCASSDEGSSEAFFGQGTRLTVV.